A single TCR beta chain is shown here with its context. Its antigen is not yet known. No per-base quality is available; no much larger clone lies one base away. Donors were under 40 systemically healthy Caucasian individuals from Russia aged 6 to 90 years. Roughly 10 milliliters of peripheral blood were collected from each donor into EDTA-treated Vacutainer tubes. Ficoll-Paque density-gradient centrifugation was used to isolate PBMCs, with at least 7 million per sample. Trizol reagent was used to extract total RNA from PBMCs, with at least 5.5 micrograms per sample. The percentages of naive CD45RAhigh/CD27high T cells were determined by flow cytometry on a PBMC aliquot from every donor. Inclusive of the bounding cysteine and phenylalanine, the CDR3 is 15 residues long. Only CDR3 DNA remains: 45 bases, in frame from the first base. Trimming takes 6 bases off V and 0 bases off J; junction bases not matched to a gene: 5. CDR1 is given as SGHTA and CDR2 as FQGNSA, both from the germline V gene.

The data were obtained in a study of blood T cells in healthy people across ages (dated by TCRdb to 2014 to 2015). Regarding the study in general: Template switching captured roughly one uniquely barcoded TCR beta cDNA molecule per two T cells in model experiments. To track age-related changes in TCR beta repertoire diversity, the study relied on deep sequencing normalized with unique cDNA molecular identifiers. The donors were divided into four age groups: young (average about 16 years), middle-aged (roughly 40), aged (approximately 62) and long-lived (82). Donors of different ages were randomly distributed across sequencing lanes to avoid experimental bias. Using the same blood draw, the study looked at two additional independent replicas of 1 million unique cDNA reads for two donors, one aged 18 to 30 and the other aged 80 or older.

Broad study findings and their caveats: The percentage of naive T cells measured by flow cytometry correlated strongly with observed TCR beta diversity. Because profiling used bulk unsorted PBMCs, naive and antigen-experienced compartments could not be compared conclusively. Estimates of total diversity based on one million sequenced T cells were regarded as lower bounds and as underestimates. Because the CMV infection status of the donors was unknown, age-related changes in expanded clonotypes may potentially have been confounded. Observed TCR beta diversity per million T cells fell roughly linearly with age, and a significant reduction was already apparent by age roughly 41. Compared with the aged group, the long-lived group had more naive CD4+ T cells, fewer expanded clones and increased TCR diversity, suggesting age selection.

The library was made by 5' RACE. The listed sequencing device is Illumina HiSeq 2500. A second PCR of 7 to 11 cycles was performed with a sample-barcoded 5' primer and a J-beta primer mix. Each TCR beta cDNA molecule received a unique molecular identifier from a template-switch 5' adaptor carrying 12 random nucleotides. Each sample yielded at least 2.5 million CDR3-containing paired-end reads. The Mint cDNA synthesis kit, primed by a TRBC-specific oligonucleotide, was used to synthesize first-strand cDNA from all RNA. Following uracil-DNA glycosylase treatment, all cDNA underwent a first 18-cycle PCR with the universal primers M1SS and BC2_uni_R. Per the source publication's procedure: For normalization, 1 million high-quality reads, each with a distinct molecular identifier, were randomly selected from each sample. Instead of being binned into consensus sequences, reads with shared molecular identifiers were discarded. MiTCR, with a Q25 quality threshold and the strictest error-elimination algorithm, was used for CDR3 identification, clonotype clustering and error correction. A nonparametric unseen species model with Euler transformation was used to estimate lower-bound total TCR beta diversity. In-frame beta chains were kept once TCRdb had trimmed the public reads at Q25 with fastp and called clones with MiXCR. Every distinct CDR3 protein forms one entry, paired with its most common genes and DNA. The V and J calls were not made by the authors but by TCRdb's processing. This sample holds about 600,000 distinct CDR3 sequences; around 50% were observed only once. The ten largest clones take up 20% to 25% of the sample.

Sequenced input: blood. This clonotype was obtained from a man aged 80 or over in good health. The chain couples TRBV7-2 to TRBJ2-1; 7 of the junction bases match TRBD2. The base sequence is TGTGCCAGCAGTTATAGCGGGTACTCCTACAATGAGCAGTTCTTC. Its translation is CASSYSGYSYNEQFF.